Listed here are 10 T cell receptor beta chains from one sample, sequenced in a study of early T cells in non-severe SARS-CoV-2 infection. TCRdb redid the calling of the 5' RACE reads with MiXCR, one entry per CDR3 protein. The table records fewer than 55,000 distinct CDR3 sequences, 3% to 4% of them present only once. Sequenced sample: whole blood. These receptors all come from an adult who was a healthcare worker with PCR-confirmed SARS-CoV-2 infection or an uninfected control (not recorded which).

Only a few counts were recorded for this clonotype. The CDR3 DNA reads as TGCGCCAGCAGCCACTTCGGGAGATGGGGGCCCTCGGGGGGCAATGAGCAGTTCTTC. Amino acid sequence: CASSHFGRWGPSGGNEQFF. The chain combines TRBV4-1 with TRBJ2-1; weak D call: TRBD2 (7 bases). Germline V gene sequence: CDR1 MGHRA, CDR2 YSYEKL. CDR3 size: 19 residues. Trimming pared 3 bases from V and 6 bases from J, leaving 27 bases between.

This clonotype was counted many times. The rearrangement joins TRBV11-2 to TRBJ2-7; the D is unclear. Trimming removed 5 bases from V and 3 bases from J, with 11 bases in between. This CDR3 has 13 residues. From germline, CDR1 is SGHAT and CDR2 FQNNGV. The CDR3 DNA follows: TGTGCCAGCAGCCCAGTCCCGATCTACGAGCAGTACTTC. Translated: CASSPVPIYEQYF. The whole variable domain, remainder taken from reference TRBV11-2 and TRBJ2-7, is EAGVAQSPRYKIIEKRQSVAFWCNPISGHATLYWYQQILGQGPKLLIQFQNNGVVDDSQLPKDRFSAERLKGVDSTLKIQPAKLEDSAVYLCASSPVPIYEQYFGPGTRLTVT.

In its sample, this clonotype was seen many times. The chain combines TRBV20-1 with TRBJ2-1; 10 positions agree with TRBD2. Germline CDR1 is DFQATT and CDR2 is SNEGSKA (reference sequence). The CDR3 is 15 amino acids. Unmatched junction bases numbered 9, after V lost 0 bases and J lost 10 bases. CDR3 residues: CSARDSGRKLEEQFF. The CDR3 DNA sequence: TGCAGTGCTAGAGATAGCGGGAGGAAGCTGGAGGAGCAGTTCTTC.

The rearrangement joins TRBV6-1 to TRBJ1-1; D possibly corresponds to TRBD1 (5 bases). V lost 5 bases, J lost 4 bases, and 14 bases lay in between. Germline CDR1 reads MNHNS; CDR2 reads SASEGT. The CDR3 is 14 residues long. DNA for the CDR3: TGTGCCAGCAGTCCCGGGACCCAGAGCACTGAAGCTTTCTTT. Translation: CASSPGTQSTEAFF.

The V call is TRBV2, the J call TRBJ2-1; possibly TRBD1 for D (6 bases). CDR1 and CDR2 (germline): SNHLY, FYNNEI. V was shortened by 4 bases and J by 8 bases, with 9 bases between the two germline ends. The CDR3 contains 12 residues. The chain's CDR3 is CASSAPGDEQFF. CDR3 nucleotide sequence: TGTGCCAGCAGTGCCCCAGGGGATGAGCAGTTCTTC.

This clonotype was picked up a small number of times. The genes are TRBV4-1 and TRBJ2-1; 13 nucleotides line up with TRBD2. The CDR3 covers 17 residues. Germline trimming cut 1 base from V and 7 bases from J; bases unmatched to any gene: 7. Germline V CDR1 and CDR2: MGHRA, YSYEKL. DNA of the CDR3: TGCGCCAGCAGCCAAGTTGCCGGGACTAGCGGGAAAAATGAGCAGTTCTTC. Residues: CASSQVAGTSGKNEQFF.

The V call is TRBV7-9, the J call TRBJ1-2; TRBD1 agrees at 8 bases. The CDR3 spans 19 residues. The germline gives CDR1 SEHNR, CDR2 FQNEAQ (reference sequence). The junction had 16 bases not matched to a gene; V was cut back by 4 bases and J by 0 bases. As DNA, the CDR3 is TGTGCCAGCAGCTCCGGGACAGGAAAAGGAGCATCAGCTAACTATGGCTACACCTTC. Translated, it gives CASSSGTGKGASANYGYTF.

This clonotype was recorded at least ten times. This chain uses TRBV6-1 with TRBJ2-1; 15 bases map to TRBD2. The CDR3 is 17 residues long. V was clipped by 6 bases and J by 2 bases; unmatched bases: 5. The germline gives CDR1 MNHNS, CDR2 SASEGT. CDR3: CASRNGLAGGPYNEQFF. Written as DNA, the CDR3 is TGTGCCAGCAGAAACGGACTAGCGGGAGGGCCCTACAATGAGCAGTTCTTC.

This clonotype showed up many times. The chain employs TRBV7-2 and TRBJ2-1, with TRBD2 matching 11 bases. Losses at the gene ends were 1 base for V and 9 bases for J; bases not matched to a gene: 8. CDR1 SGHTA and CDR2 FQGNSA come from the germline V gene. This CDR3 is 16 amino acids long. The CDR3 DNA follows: TGTGCCAGCAGCTTAGGTAGCGGGGGGGGCCAAAGTGAGCAGTTCTTC. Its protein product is CASSLGSGGGQSEQFF.

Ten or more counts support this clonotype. This CDR3 is CASSLARTGGGKAKNIQYF. The CDR3, as DNA: TGTGCCAGCAGTTTAGCGCGGACAGGGGGCGGTAAGGCCAAAAACATTCAGTACTTC. The rearrangement uses TRBV12-3 or TRBV12-4 and TRBJ2-4, with TRBD1 matching over 11 bases. V lost 0 bases, J lost 1 base, and 8 bases stayed unmatched. This CDR3 region has 19 residues.